The rows below give T cell receptor beta chains drawn from one sample of a study of T cell changes during pregnancy in multiple sclerosis. The method was immunoSEQ multiplex PCR; TCRdb's version includes in-frame clones alone and lacks a portion of them. Counted here are tens of thousands of clones, approximately 89% occurring once; the ten biggest clones make up about 1.8%. Source: peripheral blood, taken in the first trimester of pregnancy. The receptors here all came from a female donor in good health, enrolled as a control in a pregnancy study. Both conserved end residues are part of each CDR3. Each record gives: D gene, clone size, V gene, J gene, CDR3 protein, CDR3 DNA. A D gene is named only where the DNA matches it firmly. A clone size is listed for some rows: how often the clone was seen (once, few, many), or a class if it is expanded.

d_call: -
clone_size: few
v_call: TRBV7-9
j_call: TRBJ1-1
cdr3_aa: CASSLRRWRYTEAFF
cdr3_nt: TGTGCCAGCAGTTTAAGGAGGTGGAGATACACTGAAGCTTTCTTT

d_call: -
clone_size: -
v_call: TRBV7-2
j_call: TRBJ1-6
cdr3_aa: CASSSPGYNSPLHF
cdr3_nt: TGTGCCAGCAGCTCCCCAGGTTATAATTCACCCCTCCACTTT

d_call: TRBD2
clone_size: -
v_call: TRBV5-5
j_call: TRBJ2-5
cdr3_aa: CASSPLGGRETQYF
cdr3_nt: TGTGCCAGCAGCCCACTGGGAGGGCGAGAGACCCAGTACTTC

d_call: TRBD1
clone_size: -
v_call: TRBV4-3
j_call: TRBJ1-2
cdr3_aa: CASSQDPSDRGRSGYTF
cdr3_nt: TGCGCCAGCAGCCAAGATCCCTCCGACAGGGGTAGATCTGGCTACACCTTC

d_call: -
clone_size: -
v_call: TRBV2
j_call: TRBJ2-7
cdr3_aa: CASRDLVTSFYEQYF
cdr3_nt: TGTGCCAGCAGGGATTTAGTGACAAGCTTTTACGAGCAGTACTTC

d_call: -
clone_size: -
v_call: TRBV11-2
j_call: TRBJ1-1
cdr3_aa: CASTRTTRGDTEAFF
cdr3_nt: TGTGCCAGCACTCGAACCACCCGGGGTGACACTGAAGCTTTCTTT

d_call: -
clone_size: -
v_call: TRBV30
j_call: TRBJ1-2
cdr3_aa: CAWSAQGPYGYTF
cdr3_nt: TGTGCCTGGAGTGCACAGGGACCCTATGGCTACACTTTC

d_call: -
clone_size: -
v_call: TRBV7-2
j_call: TRBJ1-4
cdr3_aa: CASSLGLAGTNEKLFF
cdr3_nt: TGTGCCAGCAGCTTAGGTTTGGCAGGCACTAATGAAAAACTGTTTTTT

d_call: -
clone_size: -
v_call: TRBV6-5
j_call: TRBJ1-5
cdr3_aa: CASSYSKQRRQPQHF
cdr3_nt: TGTGCCAGCAGTTACTCGAAACAGAGACGTCAGCCCCAGCATTTT

d_call: TRBD1
clone_size: -
v_call: TRBV7-6
j_call: TRBJ1-2
cdr3_aa: CASSAGGYDYGYTF
cdr3_nt: TGTGCCAGCAGCGCAGGGGGTTACGACTATGGCTACACCTTC

d_call: -
clone_size: -
v_call: TRBV29-1
j_call: TRBJ1-1
cdr3_aa: CSVVPLLNTEAFF
cdr3_nt: TGCAGCGTTGTCCCCCTCCTGAACACTGAAGCTTTCTTT

d_call: TRBD1
clone_size: -
v_call: TRBV7-3
j_call: TRBJ2-6
cdr3_aa: CASSSGTGAAGANVLTF
cdr3_nt: TGTGCCAGCAGCTCCGGGACAGGGGCGGCTGGGGCCAACGTCCTGACTTTC

d_call: -
clone_size: -
v_call: TRBV5-1
j_call: TRBJ2-7
cdr3_aa: CASSLGGGSPQYEQYF
cdr3_nt: TGCGCCAGCAGCTTGGGGGGTGGGAGTCCCCAGTACGAGCAGTACTTC

d_call: TRBD1
clone_size: -
v_call: TRBV5-4
j_call: TRBJ1-2
cdr3_aa: CASSRDRAANYGYTF
cdr3_nt: TGTGCCAGCAGCCGGGACAGGGCGGCTAACTATGGCTACACCTTC

d_call: -
clone_size: -
v_call: TRBV5-5
j_call: TRBJ1-2
cdr3_aa: CASSDTANYGYTF
cdr3_nt: TGTGCCAGCAGCGACACGGCTAACTATGGCTACACCTTC

d_call: -
clone_size: -
v_call: TRBV16
j_call: TRBJ1-4
cdr3_aa: CASSQSTTPRDEKLFF
cdr3_nt: TGTGCCAGCAGCCAATCGACCACCCCGAGGGATGAAAAACTGTTTTTT

d_call: -
clone_size: -
v_call: TRBV10-3
j_call: TRBJ1-2
cdr3_aa: CAISGGTNYGYTF
cdr3_nt: TGTGCCATCAGTGGAGGGACTAACTATGGCTACACCTTC